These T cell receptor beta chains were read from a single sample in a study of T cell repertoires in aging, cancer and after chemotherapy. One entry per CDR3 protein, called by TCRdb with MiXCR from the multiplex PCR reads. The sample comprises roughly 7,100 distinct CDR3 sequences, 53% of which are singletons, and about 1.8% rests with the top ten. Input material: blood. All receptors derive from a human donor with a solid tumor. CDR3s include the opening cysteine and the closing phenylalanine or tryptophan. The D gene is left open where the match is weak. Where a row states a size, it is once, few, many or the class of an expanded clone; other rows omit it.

CDR3: CASSFSKRQNSYEQYF
DNA: TGTGCCAGCAGCTTCAGCAAGCGACAAAATTCCTACGAGCAGTACTTC
D: NA
J: TRBJ2-7
size: NA
V: TRBV5-4

CDR3: CASSRAGVGSNQPQHF
DNA: TGTGCCAGCTCCCGAGCAGGGGTCGGGAGCAATCAGCCCCAGCATTTT
D: NA
J: TRBJ1-5
size: NA
V: TRBV28

CDR3: CASSLEARQDDEQYF
DNA: TGTGCCAGCAGCTTAGAGGCTAGACAAGATGACGAGCAGTACTTC
D: NA
J: TRBJ2-7
size: few
V: TRBV7-6

CDR3: CASSLIILLAGVSGANVLTF
DNA: TGTGCCAGCAGCTTAATTATTCTGCTAGCGGGAGTCAGTGGGGCCAACGTCCTGACTTTC
D: TRBD2
J: TRBJ2-6
size: few
V: TRBV7-2

CDR3: CSVGQAGQGLDTQYF
DNA: TGCAGCGTTGGTCAGGCGGGACAGGGATTGGATACGCAGTATTTT
D: TRBD1
J: TRBJ2-3
size: NA
V: TRBV29-1

CDR3: CASSTNRVATNEKLFF
DNA: TGTGCCAGCAGTACAAATAGGGTGGCAACTAATGAAAAACTGTTTTTT
D: NA
J: TRBJ1-4
size: NA
V: TRBV6-1

CDR3: CASSDGTDYGYTF
DNA: TGTGCCAGCAGTGACGGGACAGACTATGGCTACACCTTC
D: TRBD1
J: TRBJ1-2
size: few
V: TRBV2

CDR3: CASSLGTGQAASYEQYF
DNA: TGTGCCAGCAGCTTAGGTACCGGACAGGCGGCCTCCTACGAGCAGTACTTC
D: TRBD1
J: TRBJ2-7
size: few
V: TRBV11-3

CDR3: CASSLATGGIGTGELFF
DNA: TGTGCCAGCAGCCTCGCTACAGGGGGCATAGGCACCGGGGAGCTGTTTTTT
D: TRBD1
J: TRBJ2-2
size: NA
V: TRBV6-5

CDR3: CASSPDRIPNSPLHF
DNA: TGTGCCAGCAGCCCAGACAGGATACCTAATTCACCCCTCCACTTT
D: NA
J: TRBJ1-6
size: few
V: TRBV7-6

CDR3: CASSRLAGGLGETQYF
DNA: TGCGCCAGCAGCCGACTAGCGGGAGGGCTTGGGGAGACCCAGTACTTC
D: TRBD2
J: TRBJ2-5
size: NA
V: TRBV5-1

CDR3: CASSPGPPSTGELFF
DNA: TGCGCCAGCAGCCCGGGACCCCCCTCAACCGGGGAGCTGTTTTTT
D: NA
J: TRBJ2-2
size: once
V: TRBV5-1

CDR3: CSVDGLQGQLGYTF
DNA: TGCAGCGTTGATGGGTTACAGGGGCAGCTCGGCTACACCTTC
D: TRBD1
J: TRBJ1-2
size: few
V: TRBV29-1

CDR3: CSARGQDHEQFF
DNA: TGCAGTGCTAGAGGGCAGGACCATGAGCAGTTCTTC
D: NA
J: TRBJ2-1
size: few
V: TRBV20-1

CDR3: CASSAELAGGHSNQPQHF
DNA: TGTGCCAGCAGTGCCGAATTGGCAGGCGGACATAGCAATCAGCCCCAGCATTTT
D: NA
J: TRBJ1-5
size: NA
V: TRBV6-4

CDR3: CASSRGWEQYF
DNA: TGTGCCAGCAGTAGAGGGTGGGAGCAGTACTTC
D: NA
J: TRBJ2-7
size: NA
V: TRBV6-2/TRBV6-3

CDR3: CSVESGGSMGYEQYF
DNA: TGCAGCGTTGAGTCGGGAGGGAGCATGGGCTACGAGCAGTACTTC
D: TRBD2
J: TRBJ2-7
size: few
V: TRBV29-1

CDR3: CASSTGRQDRQYF
DNA: TGTGCCAGTAGTACGGGAAGACAGGATCGACAGTACTTC
D: NA
J: TRBJ2-7
size: few
V: TRBV19

CDR3: CASSLAEDEAFF
DNA: TGTGCCAGCAGCTTGGCTGAGGATGAAGCTTTCTTT
D: NA
J: TRBJ1-1
size: NA
V: TRBV27

CDR3: CASSSDTEAFF
DNA: TGTGCCAGCAGTTCAGATACTGAAGCTTTCTTT
D: NA
J: TRBJ1-1
size: few
V: TRBV27

CDR3: CASGPPRVSYNEQFF
DNA: TGTGCCAGCGGTCCCCCGAGAGTTTCCTACAATGAGCAGTTCTTC
D: NA
J: TRBJ2-1
size: NA
V: TRBV6-6

CDR3: CATSSGSFTGELFF
DNA: TGTGCCACTTCTAGCGGGAGTTTCACCGGGGAGCTGTTTTTT
D: TRBD2
J: TRBJ2-2
size: NA
V: TRBV6-6

CDR3: CSVDRGSEAFF
DNA: TGCAGCGTTGACAGGGGCTCTGAAGCTTTCTTT
D: NA
J: TRBJ1-1
size: NA
V: TRBV29-1

CDR3: CASSSHRGLLVNTEAFF
DNA: TGTGCCAGCAGCTCTCACAGGGGGCTTTTGGTGAACACTGAAGCTTTCTTT
D: TRBD1
J: TRBJ1-1
size: few
V: TRBV11-2

CDR3: CASSLSTSAYEQYF
DNA: TGTGCCAGCAGTTTATCGACTAGCGCCTACGAGCAGTACTTC
D: TRBD2
J: TRBJ2-7
size: once
V: TRBV27

CDR3: CASSEAKSGRGETQYF
DNA: TGTGCCAGCAGTGAAGCTAAGAGCGGGAGAGGAGAGACCCAGTACTTC
D: TRBD2
J: TRBJ2-5
size: NA
V: TRBV6-1

CDR3: CSAREVAASGTRVSSYNVQFF
DNA: TGCAGTGCTAGAGAGGTGGCGGCTAGCGGGACTAGAGTGAGCTCCTACAATGTGCAGTTCTTC
D: TRBD2
J: TRBJ2-1
size: once
V: TRBV20-1

CDR3: CASSIAGDAFF
DNA: TGTGCCAGTAGTATTGCGGGGGACGCTTTCTTT
D: NA
J: TRBJ1-1
size: NA
V: TRBV19

CDR3: CASSYSGAGDGYTF
DNA: TGTGCCAGCAGCTACTCAGGGGCAGGGGATGGCTACACCTTC
D: NA
J: TRBJ1-2
size: NA
V: TRBV11-2

CDR3: CASNPKLGLRTGNTIYF
DNA: TGTGCCAGTAATCCTAAGTTAGGTTTGCGGACTGGAAACACCATATATTTT
D: NA
J: TRBJ1-3
size: few
V: TRBV19

CDR3: CASSSDNRAGRGNTIYF
DNA: TGTGCCAGCAGCTCCGATAACAGGGCTGGGAGAGGTAACACCATATATTTT
D: NA
J: TRBJ1-3
size: NA
V: TRBV7-3

CDR3: CASSLYPGFRQGVGEKLFF
DNA: TGTGCCAGCAGTTTATACCCCGGTTTCAGACAGGGGGTGGGGGAAAAACTGTTTTTT
D: TRBD1
J: TRBJ1-4
size: NA
V: TRBV27

CDR3: CATSDPRRVRNYGYTF
DNA: TGTGCCACCAGTGACCCCCGTCGAGTTCGTAACTATGGCTACACCTTC
D: NA
J: TRBJ1-2
size: NA
V: TRBV24-1

CDR3: CASSLSRTSGSKYF
DNA: TGTGCCAGCAGCTTAAGTAGGACTAGCGGGAGTAAGTACTTC
D: TRBD2
J: TRBJ2-7
size: NA
V: TRBV11-2

CDR3: CASSSHLASNTGELFF
DNA: TGTGCCAGCAGTTCCCACCTAGCGTCGAACACCGGGGAGCTGTTTTTT
D: NA
J: TRBJ2-2
size: few
V: TRBV27

CDR3: CASSTGLNTGELFF
DNA: TGTGCCAGCAGTACGGGCCTCAACACCGGGGAGCTGTTTTTT
D: NA
J: TRBJ2-2
size: NA
V: TRBV6-5

CDR3: CASNSNQPQHF
DNA: TGTGCCAGCAACAGCAATCAGCCCCAGCATTTT
D: NA
J: TRBJ1-5
size: NA
V: TRBV28

CDR3: CASEAGPGNEQFF
DNA: TGTGCCAGCGAAGCAGGACCTGGGAATGAGCAGTTCTTC
D: NA
J: TRBJ2-1
size: NA
V: TRBV6-5

CDR3: CSARGGQGKGYTF
DNA: TGCAGTGCTAGGGGAGGACAGGGGAAGGGCTACACCTTC
D: TRBD1
J: TRBJ1-2
size: NA
V: TRBV20-1

CDR3: CASSRDPYGKLFF
DNA: TGTGCCAGCAGTCGGGACCCATACGGAAAACTGTTTTTT
D: NA
J: TRBJ1-4
size: NA
V: TRBV12-3/TRBV12-4

CDR3: CASSIGGPYEQYF
DNA: TGTGCCAGCAGTATAGGGGGCCCCTACGAGCAGTACTTC
D: TRBD1
J: TRBJ2-7
size: NA
V: TRBV28

CDR3: CASSKGTTSGSGVTQYF
DNA: TGTGCCAGTAGTAAGGGGACGACTAGCGGGAGTGGTGTTACGCAGTATTTT
D: TRBD2
J: TRBJ2-3
size: few
V: TRBV19

CDR3: CASSRPGTSGPQETQYF
DNA: TGTGCCAGCAGTCGCCCCGGGACTAGCGGGCCCCAAGAGACCCAGTACTTC
D: TRBD2
J: TRBJ2-5
size: few
V: TRBV6-5

CDR3: CASSDGGRGRVANYGYTF
DNA: TGTGCCAGCAGTGATGGAGGCAGGGGGCGCGTTGCTAACTATGGCTACACCTTC
D: TRBD1
J: TRBJ1-2
size: NA
V: TRBV27

CDR3: CSAPPRTSGSLVPPYEQYF
DNA: TGCAGTGCTCCTCCCCGGACTAGCGGGAGCTTGGTCCCCCCCTACGAGCAGTACTTC
D: TRBD2
J: TRBJ2-7
size: NA
V: TRBV20-1

CDR3: CSARGLAGGLNEQFF
DNA: TGCAGTGCTAGAGGCCTAGCGGGAGGTTTGAATGAGCAGTTCTTC
D: TRBD2
J: TRBJ2-1
size: NA
V: TRBV20-1

CDR3: CASSRDRRGGETQYF
DNA: TGCGCCAGCAGCCGGGACAGGAGAGGGGGAGAGACCCAGTACTTC
D: TRBD1
J: TRBJ2-5
size: once
V: TRBV5-1

CDR3: CASSLEPGGDSPLHF
DNA: TGTGCCAGCAGCTTAGAGCCAGGGGGAGATTCACCCCTCCACTTT
D: TRBD1
J: TRBJ1-6
size: NA
V: TRBV7-6

CDR3: CASSLDGTNTIYF
DNA: TGCGCCAGCAGCTTGGACGGGACAAACACCATATATTTT
D: NA
J: TRBJ1-3
size: NA
V: TRBV5-1